The 17 T cell receptor beta chains in this list originate from one sample, sequenced in a study of a mutant IDH1 vaccine in newly diagnosed glioma. These receptors have no identified antigens. Time point denoted: week 47, end of study. Every vaccine dose comprised 300 ug of mutant IDH1 20-mer peptide plus topical imiquimod. Measured with immunoSEQ multiplex PCR; TCRdb has only the in-frame clones, and not every one. The sample records tens of thousands of clones, over 85% being singletons. Material: PBMCs, obtained from a glioma patient whose treatment included an IDH1 peptide vaccine. These receptors all come from a woman aged 45-65 years with glioma.

The chain recombines TRBV6-6 with TRBJ2-7; 9 bases align to TRBD1. The trim removed 0 bases at V and 5 bases at J, leaving 5 bases unmatched. Per germline, CDR1 MNHNY and CDR2 SVGAGI (reference sequence). The CDR3 is 15 residues long. CDR3 region: CASSYSGTGTDEQYF. In DNA, the CDR3 is TGTGCCAGCAGTTACTCCGGGACAGGGACGGACGAGCAGTACTTC.

The chain has TRBV27 and TRBJ1-5; D is unresolved. Germline CDR1 and CDR2: MNHEY and SMNVEV (reference sequence). There are 14 residues in the CDR3. The V end was cut by 0 bases, the J end by 0 bases, with 3 bases between. The CDR3 reads CASSLSVSNQPQHF. The CDR3 bases are TGTGCCAGCAGTTTATCGGTTAGCAATCAGCCCCAGCATTTT.

This clone came up once. The chain couples TRBV7-6 to TRBJ2-7; 8 bases align to TRBD1. Germline lookup yields CDR1 SGHVS and CDR2 FNYEAQ. V shed 5 bases and J 7 bases; nucleotides not matched to a gene: 10. There are 14 residues in the CDR3. The DNA of the CDR3 is TGTGCCAGCAGCCTTCGGACAGGGAAAATAGAGCAGTACTTC. Translating gives CASSLRTGKIEQYF.

This clone has just one count. V gene TRBV11-2 combines with J gene TRBJ1-2; tentatively, D is TRBD1 (6 bases). Germline CDR1 and CDR2: SGHAT and FQNNGV. The CDR3 has 14 residues. V was shortened by 5 bases and J by 3 bases, with 13 bases between the two germline ends. CDR3 residues: CASSLQGPYYGYTF. The CDR3 DNA is TGTGCCAGCAGCCTCCAGGGGCCCTACTATGGCTACACCTTC.

The chain joins TRBV10-1 to TRBJ2-3; possibly TRBD2 for D (5 bases). Germline loops: CDR1 WNHNN, CDR2 SYGVQD (reference sequence). This CDR3 contains 14 residues. V lost 0 bases and J lost 4, with 8 bases in between. CDR3: CASSESPSSDTQYF. CDR3 in DNA: TGCGCCAGCAGTGAGTCTCCTAGCTCAGATACGCAGTATTTT.

V gene TRBV6-1 combines with J gene TRBJ2-7; 8 bases map to TRBD1. This CDR3 comprises 14 residues. CDR1 is MNHNS, CDR2 SASEGT, per germline. The V gene end was trimmed by 4 bases and the J gene end by 0 bases; junction bases not matched to a gene: 2. The CDR3 DNA is TGTGCCAGCAGTGGACAGGGGAGCTCCTACGAGCAGTACTTC. Residues: CASSGQGSSYEQYF.

This rearrangement joins TRBV11-2 to TRBJ2-1; D ambiguous. The CDR3 totals 13 residues. V shed 1 base and J shed 5 bases, with 6 bases lying between them. The germline CDR1 and CDR2 sequences are SGHAT and FQNNGV. This CDR3 is CASSLALDNEQFF. The CDR3 nucleotides read TGTGCCAGCAGCTTAGCTTTGGACAATGAGCAGTTCTTC.

A word on this clone: The germline gene is not matched at one end of the junction; a read error may be the cause. The rearrangement joins TRBV7-7 to TRBJ2-7; 13 positions agree with TRBD2. This CDR3 is 15 amino acids long. Germline CDR1 and CDR2: SSHAT and FNYEAQ (reference sequence). In DNA form, the CDR3 reads TGTGCTAGCAGCCCAGGGACTAGCGGGACCTACGAGCAGTACTTC. Encoded protein: CASSPGTSGTYEQYF.

This chain joins TRBV4-1 and TRBJ2-7, with 8 bases aligning to TRBD1. This CDR3 comprises 14 residues. V trimming: 3 bases; J trimming: 2 bases; junction bases outside the gene matches: 3. Germline CDR1 and CDR2: MGHRA and YSYEKL. CDR3 bases: TGCGCCAGCAGCCACCGGACAGGGACCTACGAGCAGTACTTC. Its translation: CASSHRTGTYEQYF.

The V call is TRBV19, the J call TRBJ2-7; no clear D. The CDR3 length is 14 residues. The V end was cut by 5 bases, the J end by 1 base, with 12 bases between. CDR1 is LNHDA, CDR2 SQIVND, per germline (reference sequence). CDR3 in amino acids: CASSPALTSYEQYF. CDR3 DNA sequence: TGTGCCAGTAGTCCGGCATTGACTTCCTACGAGCAGTACTTC.

In this sample, this clone turned up once. This rearrangement joins TRBV30 to TRBJ2-1; D may be TRBD1 (6 bases). V lost 7 bases, J lost 7 bases, and 17 bases lay in between. The CDR3 covers 13 residues. In germline, CDR1 is GTSNPN, CDR2 SVGIG (reference sequence). The CDR3 nucleotides read TGTGCCTTCCTCGGACAGAGGGTGAATGAGCAGTTCTTC. Its translation: CAFLGQRVNEQFF.

In this sample, this clone turned up once. The genes are TRBV6-1 and TRBJ2-5, with D uncertain. Germline assignment: CDR1 MNHNS and CDR2 SASEGT. Trimming pared 8 bases from V and 7 bases from J, leaving 11 bases between. The CDR3 contains 11 residues. CDR3 residues: CASENSGTQYF. The CDR3 DNA reads as TGTGCCAGCGAAAATTCCGGGACCCAGTACTTC.

This clone was seen more than once but under ten times. The chain combines TRBV10-2 with TRBJ1-5; D may be TRBD1 (6 bases). The CDR3 runs 17 residues. Germline CDR1 is WSHSY and CDR2 is SAAADI. The ends were cut back, 3 bases at V and 4 bases at J, with 19 bases in the middle. CDR3 bases: TGCGCCAGCAGTGATTCCCCTTACAGGGTACCAAATCAGCCCCAGCATTTT. Residues: CASSDSPYRVPNQPQHF.

The gene calls are TRBV15 and TRBJ1-5, with TRBD1 matching 7 bases. The CDR3 runs 16 residues. V gave up 1 base and J gave up 6 bases; unmatched junction bases: 9. CDR1 LNHNV and CDR2 YYDKDF come from the germline V gene (reference sequence). The CDR3 is CATSRGDREAGQPQHF. The DNA for the CDR3 is TGTGCCACCAGCAGAGGAGACAGGGAGGCGGGTCAGCCCCAGCATTTT.

CDR3: CASSSWDRYQETQYF. CDR3 bases: TGCGCCAGCAGCTCCTGGGACAGGTACCAAGAGACCCAGTACTTC. This chain joins TRBV5-1 and TRBJ2-5; 8 bases are a match to TRBD1. Germline lookup yields CDR1 SGHRS and CDR2 YFSETQ. V trimming: 3 bases; J trimming: 0 bases; junction bases outside the gene matches: 4. This CDR3 has 15 amino acids. The variable domain in full, completed from reference TRBV5-1 and TRBJ2-5, reads KAGVTQTPRYLIKTRGQQVTLSCSPISGHRSVSWYQQTPGQGLQFLFEYFSETQRNKGNFPGRFSGRQFSNSRSEMNVSTLELGDSALYLCASSSWDRYQETQYFGPGTRLLVL.

This chain joins TRBV6-6 and TRBJ2-5; TRBD2 is a possible D gene (5 bases). V lost 7 bases to trimming and J lost 1 base, with 10 bases between them. The CDR3 extends over 13 amino acids. Germline V gene sequence: CDR1 MNHNY, CDR2 SVGAGI (reference sequence). The CDR3 loop is CASMERPQETQYF. The DNA of the CDR3 is TGTGCCAGCATGGAGCGGCCCCAAGAGACCCAGTACTTC.

About this clone: Mismatch with germline at one junction end may stem from a read error. The J gene is TRBJ2-1, the V gene TRBV7-7; no clear D. This CDR3 has 15 residues. Germline assignment: CDR1 SSHAT and CDR2 FNYEAQ (reference sequence). CDR3 sequence: CASSPGLLLNDEQFF. Here the CDR3 DNA reads TGTGCTAGCAGCCCCGGCCTCCTCCTTAACGATGAGCAGTTCTTC.